Listed below are T cell receptor beta chains from one sample, sequenced in a study of T-cell reconstitution after alpha-beta-depleted transplantation in children. TCRdb redid the calling of the PCR reads with MiXCR, one entry per CDR3 protein. This repertoire shows 450,000 to 600,000 distinct CDR3 sequences, roughly a tenth found once; its top ten account for around 2%. Sample: PBMCs, taken before TCRalphabeta/CD19-depleted stem cell transplant. These receptor sequences come from a child aged 2 to 10 with inherited bone marrow failure, due to receive a stem cell transplant. CDR3s include the opening cysteine and the closing phenylalanine or tryptophan. Fields, in order: clone size, J gene, V gene, D gene, CDR3 DNA, CDR3 protein. The D gene is left open where the match is weak. Clone size, where shown, is once, few, many, or a class for clones that have expanded.

>.|TRBJ2-2|TRBV5-1|TRBD1
TGCGCCAGCAGCTTGGGACAGGGGAAGAACACCGGGGAGCTGTTTTTT
CASSLGQGKNTGELFF
>.|TRBJ1-5|TRBV13|TRBD1
TGTGCCAGCAGCGCCGGGACAGGGGACAATCAGCCCCAGCATTTT
CASSAGTGDNQPQHF
>.|TRBJ1-2|TRBV10-3|TRBD1
TGTGCCACAATTTCCGGGACAGGGGCCCCCTATGGCTACACCTTC
CATISGTGAPYGYTF
>many|TRBJ2-1|TRBV18|TRBD2
TGTGCCAGCTCACCGATAGCGGGTATTAACAACAATGAGCAGTTCTTC
CASSPIAGINNNEQFF
>many|TRBJ2-2|TRBV5-1|.
TGCGCCAGCAGCTTAGCAGACAACACCGGGGAGCTGTTTTTT
CASSLADNTGELFF
>.|TRBJ2-7|TRBV28|TRBD1
TGTGCCAGCAGTTTTCCGGGACAGTCCTACGAGCAGTACTTC
CASSFPGQSYEQYF
>many|TRBJ1-3|TRBV20-1|.
TGCAGTGCTAGTGGGACACGGGGCTCTGGAAACACCATATATTTT
CSASGTRGSGNTIYF
>.|TRBJ2-7|TRBV20-1|.
TGCAGTGTCCCGGAGGGAGGCTACGAGCAGTACTTC
CSVPEGGYEQYF
>many|TRBJ2-5|TRBV29-1|.
TGCAGCGCCGGGACAAAACTTCAAGAGACCCAGTACTTC
CSAGTKLQETQYF
>few|TRBJ2-1|TRBV12-3/TRBV12-4|TRBD1
TGTGCCAGCAGCCCTGACAGGGCCGACAATGAGCAGTTCTTC
CASSPDRADNEQFF
>.|TRBJ2-7|TRBV20-1|.
TGCAGTGCTAGCCCCCCTGGGGCCCGATCTTCCTACGAGCAGTACTTC
CSASPPGARSSYEQYF
>many|TRBJ2-2|TRBV3-1|.
TGTGCCAGCAGCCAATCTTGGCGGGAGCTGTTTTTT
CASSQSWRELFF
>many|TRBJ2-7|TRBV10-3|.
TGTGCCATCAATATGCAGGGGACCGGGGACGAGCAGTACTTC
CAINMQGTGDEQYF
>few|TRBJ1-1|TRBV7-8|.
TGTGCCAGCAGCTTAGCTCCCCGCGCTTCTGGGGCTTTCTTT
CASSLAPRASGAFF
>.|TRBJ2-7|TRBV5-1|.
TGCGCCAGCAGCTTTTACAACTCCTACGAGCAGTACTTC
CASSFYNSYEQYF
>.|TRBJ2-3|TRBV11-2|.
TGTGCCAGCAGCCCAGCTATGGATACGCAGTATTTT
CASSPAMDTQYF
>many|TRBJ2-1|TRBV20-1|TRBD2
TGCAGTGCTAGGCTGACTAGCGGGAGGGGGGGGTTCTTC
CSARLTSGRGGFF
>many|TRBJ2-1|TRBV20-1|.
TGCAGTGCTAGGTTGGGTGACTACAATGAGCAGTTCTTC
CSARLGDYNEQFF
>.|TRBJ2-7|TRBV15|TRBD1
TGTGCCACCAGCAGCTGGGGGGACAGGGAAGACGAGCAGTACTTC
CATSSWGDREDEQYF
>few|TRBJ2-1|TRBV19|.
TGTGCCAGTAGTCCCCGGTGGGGGTCGCTAGACCCGCATGAGCAGTTCTTC
CASSPRWGSLDPHEQFF
>many|TRBJ2-5|TRBV28|.
TGTGCCAGCAGGAGTAAAGAGACCCAGTACTTC
CASRSKETQYF
>many|TRBJ2-1|TRBV12-3/TRBV12-4|TRBD1
TGTGCCAGCAGTCAGGACAGGGGGCGCCAATGGTTCTTC
CASSQDRGRQWFF
>.|TRBJ2-7|TRBV7-9|.
TGTGCCAGCAGCGCCCGACAGTACGAGCAGTACTTC
CASSARQYEQYF
>many|TRBJ1-2|TRBV20-1|.
TGCAGTGCTAGAATTGGCTATGGCTACACCTTC
CSARIGYGYTF
>many|TRBJ2-1|TRBV11-2|TRBD2
TGTGCCAGCAGCTTAGTCTGGACTAGCGGGGGACTATACAATGAGCAGTTCTTC
CASSLVWTSGGLYNEQFF
>many|TRBJ2-7|TRBV2|.
TGTGCCCAGCATACTGGATCCTACGAGCAGTACTTC
CAQHTGSYEQYF
>.|TRBJ2-1|TRBV6-1|TRBD2
TGTGCCAGCAGCCTTAGCGGGAGGGCCGTTGAGCAGTTCTTC
CASSLSGRAVEQFF
>few|TRBJ2-1|TRBV6-1|.
TGTGCCAGCAGTGAAAACCGGGACAATGAGCAGTTCTTC
CASSENRDNEQFF
>many|TRBJ2-1|TRBV27|TRBD2
TGTGCCAGCACCTTACTAGCGGAAAAACCTAATGAGCAGTTCTTC
CASTLLAEKPNEQFF
>many|TRBJ2-1|TRBV2|.
TGTGCCAGCAGCCCCCGGGCCCTCTCCTACAATGAGCAGTTCTTC
CASSPRALSYNEQFF
>few|TRBJ2-2|TRBV12-3/TRBV12-4|.
TGTGCCAGCACCCTCCACCGGGTGGGCGGGGAGCTGTTTTTT
CASTLHRVGGELFF
>many|TRBJ1-1|TRBV5-6|.
TGTGCCAGCAGCCCCCTGTGGGCAGAGAACACTGAAGCTTTCTTT
CASSPLWAENTEAFF
>many|TRBJ2-7|TRBV20-1|.
TGCAGTGCTAGATTGGCCCTTACCTACGAGCAGTACTTC
CSARLALTYEQYF
>many|TRBJ2-3|TRBV25-1|.
TGTGCCAGCAGTGAATTTAGGGACACAGATACGCAGTATTTT
CASSEFRDTDTQYF
>many|TRBJ2-1|TRBV16|TRBD2
TGTGCCGCACGGAGCGGGAACTACAATGAGCAGTTCTTC
CAARSGNYNEQFF
>.|TRBJ2-7|TRBV12-3/TRBV12-4|.
TGTGCCAGTAGCGGATGGCACTCCTACGAGCAGTACTTC
CASSGWHSYEQYF
>.|TRBJ2-5|TRBV20-1|.
TGCTGTGCTAGAGGGGGGGCCCTATCCCAAGAGACCCAGTACTTC
CCARGGALSQETQYF
>many|TRBJ2-7|TRBV27|TRBD1
TGTGCCAGCAGTTTACAAGGACAGGGTTACTACGAGCAGTACTTC
CASSLQGQGYYEQYF
>many|TRBJ2-1|TRBV10-3|.
TGTGCCATCAGTGGGACTCACAATGAGCAGTTCTTC
CAISGTHNEQFF
>many|TRBJ1-2|TRBV29-1|TRBD1
TGCAGCGTAGTGGGACAGAACTATGGCTACACCTTC
CSVVGQNYGYTF
>many|TRBJ2-1|TRBV25-1|TRBD2
TGTGCCAGCAGTCGTAGCGGGGGCTTGGATGAGCAGTTCTTC
CASSRSGGLDEQFF
>few|TRBJ2-7|TRBV10-2|.
TGCGCCAGCAGTGACCTAACGGGATTCAGGGTCTCCTACGAGCAGTACTTC
CASSDLTGFRVSYEQYF
>many|TRBJ1-5|TRBV28|.
TGTGCCAGCAGTTTACCGTCAGGCAATCAGCCCCAGCATTTT
CASSLPSGNQPQHF
>few|TRBJ2-2|TRBV12-3/TRBV12-4|TRBD2
TGTGCCAGCAGTTTAAACGGGAGGGTCGACACCGGGGAGCTGTTTTTT
CASSLNGRVDTGELFF
>many|TRBJ2-3|TRBV28|.
TGTGCCAGCAGTTCCTTTAGCACAGATACGCAGTATTTT
CASSSFSTDTQYF
>few|TRBJ2-1|TRBV12-3/TRBV12-4|TRBD1
TGTGCCAGCAGTTTAGCGGGGACAGATGAGCAGTTCTTC
CASSLAGTDEQFF
>.|TRBJ2-7|TRBV6-4|.
TGTGCCAGCTCCCGGGGGATGGCAGCTACCTACGAGCAGTACTTC
CASSRGMAATYEQYF
>many|TRBJ2-3|TRBV5-1|TRBD2
TGCGCCAGCAGACTAGCGGCCAGCACAGATACGCAGTATTTT
CASRLAASTDTQYF
>many|TRBJ2-2|TRBV11-2|.
TGTGCCAGCAGCTTAGCCTATCGAGGGATCAGGGAGCTGTTTTTT
CASSLAYRGIRELFF
>many|TRBJ2-6|TRBV4-3|.
TGCGCCAGCAGCCAAGATGGTAACTCTGGGGCCAACGTCCTGACTTTC
CASSQDGNSGANVLTF
>many|TRBJ2-5|TRBV5-1|TRBD2
TGCGCCAGCAGCGAGGTCCGGGAGGCCGTGGAGACCCAGTACTTC
CASSEVREAVETQYF
>many|TRBJ2-1|TRBV4-1|.
TGCGCCAGCAGCCAAGATTTAAGTGAGCAGTTCTTC
CASSQDLSEQFF
>many|TRBJ2-7|TRBV28|TRBD1
TGTGCCAGCAGTCCGGGACAGGGGGCGGCCGAGCAGTACTTC
CASSPGQGAAEQYF
>many|TRBJ2-7|TRBV20-1|TRBD2
TGCAGTGCTAGAGATGGGACTAGCGGGAGGTACGGGCAGTACTTC
CSARDGTSGRYGQYF
>.|TRBJ2-7|TRBV29-1|.
TGCAGCGTTGTCGGACCCCGCTCCTACGAGCAGTACTTC
CSVVGPRSYEQYF
>many|TRBJ2-7|TRBV20-1|.
TGCAGTGCTAGGGGTCTAGCGACCTACGAGCAGTACTTC
CSARGLATYEQYF
>many|TRBJ2-3|TRBV20-1|.
TGCAGTGCTTACCACGACACAGATACGCAGTATTTT
CSAYHDTDTQYF
>.|TRBJ1-4|TRBV12-3/TRBV12-4|.
TGTGCCAGCAGTTCCCCAGGAAGTGAAAAACTGTTTTTT
CASSSPGSEKLFF
>many|TRBJ2-7|TRBV7-2|.
TGTGCCAGCAGCAGAAGAGACTCCACCCGTACGTCGGGGTACTTC
CASSRRDSTRTSGYF